This T cell receptor (beta chain) appears in the sequencing data of a study of PD-1 blockade in classical Hodgkin lymphoma. Broader study findings: Nothing has yet pinned down what causes the repertoire differences, possibly disease activity or prior therapy. Relapsed/refractory patients reportedly had the lowest baseline TCR diversity, below newly diagnosed patients, who were below healthy donors.

In regard to this clone: The target antigen is unknown.

Germline assignment: CDR1 ENHRY and CDR2 SYGVKD. The CDR3 is made up of 14 amino acids. Deletions cut 0 bases from V and 0 bases from J, with 6 bases between. Libraries were prepared by immunoSEQ multiplex PCR; TCRdb keeps only in-frame clonotypes and omits some of them. The top ten clones hold approximately 8.4% of a sample with 20,000 to 30,000 clones, more than 60% of them seen once. Each patient relapsed following autologous stem cell transplantation, and prior brentuximab vedotin exposure differed. Complete response, partial response or progressive disease was each patient's best response. The sample here was peripheral blood mononuclear cells (PBMCs), taken before the second cycle of nivolumab. This clonotype was obtained from a human donor with classical Hodgkin lymphoma. The V call is TRBV10-3, the J call TRBJ2-7; D call uncertain. This CDR3 is CAISESVDSYEQYF. Here the CDR3 DNA reads TGTGCCATCAGTGAGTCTGTAGACTCCTACGAGCAGTACTTC.